The 29 T cell receptor beta chains in this list originate from one sample, sequenced in a study of T cell repertoires in cytomegalovirus infection. These receptors lack a known antigen. One entry per CDR3 protein results from TCRdb running MiXCR on the reads. Here the sample spans around 340,000 distinct CDR3 sequences, 25% to 35% being singletons. Sequencing used cultured PBMCs, obtained from culture after CMV antigen stimulation. These TCRs come from a human donor in good health (CMV status not recorded). Some clones in this sample may be carry-over from other donors' samples.

This chain uses TRBV7-2 with TRBJ2-1; 10 bases are a match to TRBD2. The CDR3 is 14 residues long. Germline V gene sequence: CDR1 SGHTA, CDR2 FQGNSA. Losses at the gene ends were 3 bases for V and 8 bases for J; bases not matched to a gene: 4. The CDR3 here is CASSFASGSYEQFF. The CDR3 nucleotides read TGTGCCAGCAGCTTTGCTAGCGGGAGCTATGAGCAGTTCTTC.

There are a few counts of this clonotype. V gene TRBV7-8 combines with J gene TRBJ2-7; TRBD2 aligns across 12 bases. The CDR3 covers 16 residues. The germline CDR1 and CDR2 sequences are SGHVS and FQNEAQ. V shed 5 bases, J shed 2 bases, and the junction held 7 bases outside the gene matches. CDR3 amino acids: CASSPLASGRAYEQYF. CDR3 bases: TGTGCCAGCAGCCCCCTCGCTAGCGGGAGGGCCTACGAGCAGTACTTC.

V usage is TRBV7-9 and J usage is TRBJ2-7, with D possibly being TRBD1 or TRBD2 (5 bases each). The CDR3 consists of 16 residues. Trimming removed 5 bases from V and 2 bases from J, with 19 bases in between. CDR1 and CDR2 (germline): SEHNR, FQNEAQ (reference sequence). The chain's CDR3 is CASSTLKGPTAYEQYF. CDR3 nucleotides: TGTGCCAGCAGCACCCTAAAGGGACCCACCGCCTACGAGCAGTACTTC.

This clonotype was counted a few times. This chain uses TRBV19 with TRBJ2-1, with 12 nucleotides matching TRBD2. The CDR3 runs to 16 residues. The junction had 6 bases not matched to a gene; V was cut back by 0 bases and J by 9 bases. Germline CDR1 reads LNHDA; CDR2 reads SQIVND (reference sequence). The CDR3 DNA reads as TGTGCCAGTAGTATAGATCCCCTAGCGGGGGGGATTGAGCAGTTCTTC. Residues: CASSIDPLAGGIEQFF.

The V gene is TRBV18, the J gene TRBJ2-3; 7 positions match TRBD1. V gave up 4 bases and J gave up 2 bases; unmatched junction bases: 6. The CDR3 contains 15 residues. Germline V lookup: CDR1 KGHSH, CDR2 LQKENI. The CDR3: CASSQRQGTTDTQYF. In DNA form, the CDR3 reads TGTGCCAGCTCACAAAGACAGGGTACCACAGATACGCAGTATTTT. Looking up the rest from reference TRBV18 and TRBJ2-3 gives the full variable domain: NAGVMQNPRHLVRRRGQEARLRCSPMKGHSHVYWYRQLPEEGLKFMVYLQKENIIDESGMPKERFSAEFPKEGPSILRIQQVVRGDSAAYFCASSQRQGTTDTQYFGPGTRLTVL.

The rearrangement links TRBV20-1 to TRBJ2-1, with TRBD2 identical over 7 bases. Germline loops: CDR1 DFQATT, CDR2 SNEGSKA (reference sequence). Trimming at V came to 1 base and at J to 10 bases, leaving 10 bases not matched to a gene. The CDR3 loop spans 14 amino acids. The CDR3 is CSARAPTSLREQFF. In DNA form, the CDR3 reads TGCAGTGCTAGAGCCCCGACTAGCCTGAGGGAGCAGTTCTTC.

This chain connects TRBV25-1 to TRBJ1-2; D unclear. The CDR3 runs 13 residues. The germline V and J ends were trimmed by 4 bases and 4 bases, with 10 bases remaining between them. The V gene's germline CDR1 is MGHDK and CDR2 SYGVNS. The DNA for the CDR3 is TGTGCCAGCAGTGGAATCCTTCGCTATGGCTACACCTTC. This sequence encodes CASSGILRYGYTF.

This clonotype was observed a handful of times. The V and J genes are TRBV5-5 and TRBJ2-3; D could derive from TRBD1 or TRBD2 (5 bases each). V was pared by 0 bases and J by 3 bases, with 8 bases between. The CDR3 has 14 residues. CDR1 and CDR2 from the germline V gene are SGHKS and YYEKEE (reference sequence). The CDR3 region has the DNA TGTGCCAGCAGCTTGGATTGGGGGACAGATACGCAGTATTTT. This translates into CASSLDWGTDTQYF.

This clonotype was detected only a few times. The rearrangement joins TRBV12-3 or TRBV12-4 to TRBJ1-5; a possible D gene is TRBD1 (6 bases). With 4 bases removed from V and 3 bases from J, the gap between germline ends came to 13 bases. This CDR3 is 15 amino acids long. The CDR3 DNA reads TGTGCCAGCAGTTGGGGGCAGGGGAACAATCAGCCCCAGCATTTT. Residues: CASSWGQGNNQPQHF.

This clonotype appeared a few times. This chain connects TRBV7-9 to TRBJ2-5; 8 bases fit TRBD1. The CDR3 covers 15 residues. Germline lookup yields CDR1 SEHNR and CDR2 FQNEAQ (reference sequence). The ends lost 1 base at V and 1 base at J; junction bases unmatched: 2. The CDR3 protein is CASSLGDRPQETQYF. The CDR3 nucleotides read TGTGCCAGCAGCTTAGGGGACAGGCCCCAAGAGACCCAGTACTTC.

The rearrangement joins TRBV20-1 to TRBJ2-1; tentatively, D is TRBD1 or TRBD2 (5 bases each). The CDR3 runs to 15 residues. Germline values: CDR1 DFQATT, CDR2 SNEGSKA (reference sequence). The V and J ends lost 6 bases and 7 bases respectively, with 22 bases between them. CDR3 DNA: TGCAGTGCCCAGACGTGGGACCTGCTGATGAATGAGCAGTTCTTC. It codes for CSAQTWDLLMNEQFF.

This clonotype was recorded many times. The V call is TRBV12-3 or TRBV12-4, the J call TRBJ2-7, with TRBD2 identical over 8 bases. V lost 6 bases, J lost 2 bases, and 9 bases stayed unmatched. The CDR3 runs 15 residues. The chain's CDR3 is CASSPGLAGTYEQYF. The CDR3 DNA reads as TGTGCCAGCAGCCCTGGCCTAGCGGGTACCTACGAGCAGTACTTC.

The chain carries TRBV7-4 and TRBJ1-6, with 8 positions matching TRBD1. Germline assignment: CDR1 SGHVT and CDR2 SQSDAQ. This CDR3 is 17 amino acids long. The ends lost 4 bases at V and 7 bases at J; junction bases unmatched: 12. The CDR3 spells CASSCTGTGSWNSPLHF. The CDR3 nucleotides are TGTGCCAGCAGCTGTACCGGGACAGGCTCTTGGAATTCACCCCTCCACTTT.

This clonotype was detected ten times or more. The rearrangement joins TRBV11-3 to TRBJ2-2, with 7 bases fitting TRBD1. Per germline, CDR1 SGHNT and CDR2 YENEEA. This CDR3 comprises 15 residues. J was trimmed by 0 bases and V by 5 bases; bases with no gene match: 3. CDR3 region: CASSRDRTNTGELFF. The DNA of the CDR3 is TGTGCCAGCAGCCGGGACAGAACGAACACCGGGGAGCTGTTTTTT. Drawing the rest from reference TRBV11-3 and TRBJ2-2, the complete variable domain is EAGVVQSPRYKIIEKKQPVAFWCNPISGHNTLYWYLQNLGQGPELLIRYENEEAVDDSQLPKDRFSAERLKGVDSTLKIQPAELGDSAVYLCASSRDRTNTGELFFGEGSRLTVL.

This clonotype came up a few times. The chain employs TRBV7-3 and TRBJ2-5, with 7 bases that match TRBD2. The CDR3 has 13 amino acids. In germline, CDR1 is SGHTA, CDR2 FQGTGA. Unmatched junction bases numbered 4, after V lost 4 bases and J lost 5 bases. In nucleotides, the CDR3 is TGTGCCAGCAGCTCGAGCGGGACGGAGACCCAGTACTTC. Translating it yields CASSSSGTETQYF. The complete variable domain, with remaining parts taken from reference TRBV7-3 and TRBJ2-5, reads GAGVSQTPSNKVTEKGKYVELRCDPISGHTALYWYRQSLGQGPEFLIYFQGTGAADDSGLPNDRFFAVRPEGSVSTLKIQRTERGDSAVYLCASSSSGTETQYFGPGTRLLVL.

This clonotype was seen more than once but under ten times. The CDR3, as DNA: TGTGCCAGCAGCCAAGATAGAGGGGGCGCGTACTCACCCCTCCACTTT. It yields the protein CASSQDRGGAYSPLHF. J is TRBJ1-6 and V is TRBV3-1; 7 bases line up with TRBD1. Per the germline V gene, CDR1 is LGHDT and CDR2 is YNNKEL (reference sequence). The CDR3 is 16 residues long. The trim removed 0 bases at V and 10 bases at J, leaving 9 bases unmatched.

This clonotype was picked up many times. The chain employs TRBV7-3 and TRBJ2-3; possibly TRBD2 for D (5 bases). The ends were cut back, 2 bases at V and 0 bases at J, with 12 bases in the middle. The CDR3 is 16 residues long. Germline-derived CDR1 and CDR2 are SGHTA and FQGTGA. This CDR3 is CASSLAWTGSTDTQYF. The CDR3 DNA sequence: TGTGCCAGCAGCTTAGCCTGGACGGGGAGCACAGATACGCAGTATTTT. The whole variable domain, filled in from reference TRBV7-3 and TRBJ2-3, reads GAGVSQTPSNKVTEKGKYVELRCDPISGHTALYWYRQSLGQGPEFLIYFQGTGAADDSGLPNDRFFAVRPEGSVSTLKIQRTERGDSAVYLCASSLAWTGSTDTQYFGPGTRLTVL.

The chain joins TRBV7-9 to TRBJ2-2; D uncertain. The CDR3 is 16 amino acids. V dropped 4 bases and J dropped 0 bases, with 12 bases sitting between them. Germline V gene sequence: CDR1 SEHNR, CDR2 FQNEAQ (reference sequence). In DNA, the CDR3 is TGTGCCAGCAGCTCCCCCGGGCCTACGAACACCGGGGAGCTGTTTTTT. Protein: CASSSPGPTNTGELFF.

The sample holds many counts of this clonotype. The J gene is TRBJ2-2, the V gene TRBV15; TRBD2 is a possible D gene (5 bases). The germline gives CDR1 LNHNV, CDR2 YYDKDF (reference sequence). With 1 base removed from V and 2 bases from J, the gap between germline ends came to 8 bases. CDR3 size: 15 residues. In DNA, the CDR3 is TGTGCCACCAGCAGAGTACGGACTAACACCGGGGAGCTGTTTTTT. Translated, it gives CATSRVRTNTGELFF.

This clonotype has a handful of counts. The chain carries TRBV6-1 and TRBJ1-2; the D is unclear. CDR1 is MNHNS, CDR2 SASEGT, per germline. V was clipped by 3 bases and J by 4 bases, with 9 bases between them. This CDR3 has 13 residues. This chain's CDR3 is CASSETGPYGYTF. CDR3 nucleotide sequence: TGTGCCAGCAGTGAGACCGGCCCCTATGGCTACACCTTC.

The chain carries TRBV20-1 and TRBJ1-5; the D is unclear. Trimming took off 7 bases at V and 7 bases at J, with 14 bases between the two ends. Germline loops: CDR1 DFQATT, CDR2 SNEGSKA (reference sequence). The CDR3 is 12 amino acids. The CDR3: CSVKRGSQPQHF. Here the CDR3 DNA reads TGCAGTGTCAAGAGAGGGTCCCAGCCCCAGCATTTT.

This clonotype was detected only a few times. V is TRBV7-8 and J is TRBJ1-1; tentatively, D is TRBD1 (5 bases). V lost 5 bases to trimming and J lost 7 bases, with 17 bases between them. Germline V gives CDR1 SGHVS, CDR2 FQNEAQ. The CDR3 has 14 residues. Written as DNA, the CDR3 is TGTGCCAGCAGCGCGGAAGGGACTCGGGTTGAAGCTTTCTTT. It codes for CASSAEGTRVEAFF.

This clonotype was counted at least ten times. The chain carries TRBV7-2 and TRBJ2-2; 7 nucleotides agree with TRBD2. The V gene end was trimmed by 1 base and the J gene end by 4 bases; junction bases not matched to a gene: 6. CDR3 length: 16 amino acids. CDR1 and CDR2 (germline): SGHTA, FQGNSA. CDR3 DNA: TGTGCCAGCAGCTTAGGGGGCGGGGGAAGCACCGGGGAGCTGTTTTTT. Translated, it gives CASSLGGGGSTGELFF.

This clonotype turned up a few times. CDR3 coding DNA: TGTGCCAGCAGCCCGTCGTGGGGGGAAACAGCTGAAGCTTTCTTT. Protein product: CASSPSWGETAEAFF. This sequence joins TRBV4-2 and TRBJ1-1, with D maybe TRBD1 (5 bases). The CDR3 has 15 residues. Germline lookup yields CDR1 LGHNA and CDR2 YNFKEQ. Trimming stripped 4 bases from V and 6 bases from J, with 18 bases between.

J is TRBJ1-5 and V is TRBV5-6; D is ambiguous. Germline assignment: CDR1 SGHDT and CDR2 YYEEEE. Trimming stripped 0 bases from V and 3 bases from J, with 16 bases between. The CDR3 is made up of 17 amino acids. CDR3 amino acids: CASSLGGGLTSNQPQHF. The CDR3 DNA sequence: TGTGCCAGCAGCTTGGGGGGAGGGCTTACCTCCAATCAGCCCCAGCATTTT. The full variable domain, rest sourced from reference TRBV5-6 and TRBJ1-5, is DAGVTQSPTHLIKTRGQQVTLRCSPKSGHDTVSWYQQALGQGPQFIFQYYEEEERQRGNFPDRFSGHQFPNYSSELNVNALLLGDSALYLCASSLGGGLTSNQPQHFGDGTRLSIL.

This clonotype was observed many times. The chain couples TRBV18 to TRBJ1-6; the D is unclear. Germline V gives CDR1 KGHSH, CDR2 LQKENI. Trimming stripped 8 bases from V and 7 bases from J, with 9 bases between. The CDR3 sequence is 12 residues long. This chain's CDR3 is CASSPGNSPLHF. Here the CDR3 DNA reads TGTGCCAGCAGCCCGGGCAATTCACCCCTCCACTTT. The whole variable domain, remainder taken from reference TRBV18 and TRBJ1-6, is NAGVMQNPRHLVRRRGQEARLRCSPMKGHSHVYWYRQLPEEGLKFMVYLQKENIIDESGMPKERFSAEFPKEGPSILRIQQVVRGDSAAYFCASSPGNSPLHFGNGTRLTVT.

This clonotype was seen repeatedly, ten times or more. This chain links TRBV12-3 or TRBV12-4 with TRBJ1-1, with D hard to call. The V gene lost 6 bases and the J gene lost 6 bases, with 17 bases spanning the gap. The CDR3 is 14 residues long. Here the CDR3 DNA reads TGTGCCAGCAGGTCTGAGGGAACTGTAGCTGAAGCTTTCTTT. Protein: CASRSEGTVAEAFF.

This clonotype has more than one count but fewer than ten. The V call is TRBV7-9, the J call TRBJ1-2, with TRBD1 matching 8 bases. This CDR3 is 13 amino acids long. Germline V gene lookup returns CDR1 SEHNR and CDR2 FQNEAQ (reference sequence). Trimming cost V 3 bases and J 9 bases; bases outside gene matches: 6. CDR3 loop: CASSFNQGASYTF. The CDR3 coding sequence is TGTGCCAGCAGCTTTAATCAGGGGGCCAGCTACACCTTC.

As regards this clonotype: Relative to the germline gene, one junction end is altered; a read error may explain this. The chain recombines TRBV27 with TRBJ1-2; 8 bases line up with TRBD1. From germline, CDR1 is MNHEY and CDR2 SMNVEV (reference sequence). There are 15 residues in the CDR3. The CDR3 reads CASSSSGGAMNGYTF. In DNA form, the CDR3 reads TGCGCCAGCAGTTCATCAGGGGGCGCGATGAATGGCTACACCTTC.